Listed below are T cell receptor beta chains from one sample, sequenced in a study of blood T cell repertoires in COVID-19. The assay was immunoSEQ multiplex PCR, and TCRdb's table has in-frame clones only and misses some. The sample yields more than 75,000 clones, approximately 82% seen once. Material for sequencing was peripheral blood. The origin of the receptors is a man between 60 and 70 years old with acute or convalescent COVID-19. The CDR3 runs from the conserved cysteine through the conserved F or W. The order of the fields is D gene, V gene, J gene, clone size, CDR3 DNA, CDR3 protein. The D gene is left open where the match is weak. The size of a clone is reported for some rows only, either as once, few or many, or as a class for expanded clones.

D: TRBD1
V: TRBV29-1
J: TRBJ2-3
size: .
DNA: TGCAGCGGGGACAGGGCGGGCACAGATACGCAGTATTTT
CDR3: CSGDRAGTDTQYF

D: .
V: TRBV20-1
J: TRBJ1-5
size: .
DNA: TGCAGTGCTAGTCAGGGCCCCGGCAATCAGCCCCAGCATTTT
CDR3: CSASQGPGNQPQHF

D: .
V: TRBV7-2
J: TRBJ2-3
size: .
DNA: TGTGCCAGCAGCGACCCTAGGTTGCTAGGGCAGTATTTT
CDR3: CASSDPRLLGQYF

D: .
V: TRBV6-2/TRBV6-3
J: TRBJ1-2
size: .
DNA: TGTGCCAGCAGTTACACCGGACAGATCGATGGCTACACCTTC
CDR3: CASSYTGQIDGYTF

D: .
V: TRBV7-6
J: TRBJ1-2
size: .
DNA: TGTGCCAGCAGCCCATCAGGGATGGGGAACTATGGCTACACCTTC
CDR3: CASSPSGMGNYGYTF

D: .
V: TRBV18
J: TRBJ2-3
size: .
DNA: TGTGCCAGCTCACCACCCTCCAGGGGGGTGGAGACAGATACGCAGTATTTT
CDR3: CASSPPSRGVETDTQYF

D: TRBD2
V: TRBV7-2
J: TRBJ2-7
size: .
DNA: TGTGCCAGCAGCCCCCGGGGCGGGGGGGCCGGTTACGAGCAGTACTTC
CDR3: CASSPRGGGAGYEQYF

D: .
V: TRBV4-1
J: TRBJ1-1
size: .
DNA: TGCGCCAGCAGGACAGTTCTTGGGCCGAACACTGAAGCTTTCTTT
CDR3: CASRTVLGPNTEAFF

D: TRBD1
V: TRBV9
J: TRBJ1-3
size: .
DNA: TGTGCCAGCAGCTTCCGGGACAGACGACTCTCTGGAAACACCATATATTTT
CDR3: CASSFRDRRLSGNTIYF

D: TRBD2
V: TRBV18
J: TRBJ2-5
size: .
DNA: TGTGCCAGCTCTTTAGATCTTGGAGCGGGGGGAAAGACCCAGTACTTC
CDR3: CASSLDLGAGGKTQYF

D: .
V: TRBV7-8
J: TRBJ2-1
size: .
DNA: TGTGCCAGCAGCTTAGTGGGATCCGGGGTGATCTCTCCCTACAATGAGCAGTTCTTC
CDR3: CASSLVGSGVISPYNEQFF

D: .
V: TRBV7-7
J: TRBJ2-4
size: .
DNA: TGTGCCAGCAGCCCTCTCAGGCTCGAGGAGGACATTCAGTACTTC
CDR3: CASSPLRLEEDIQYF

D: .
V: TRBV7-9
J: TRBJ1-2
size: .
DNA: TGTGCCAGCAGCCGAGACACAGGACCCTATGGCTACACCTTC
CDR3: CASSRDTGPYGYTF

D: TRBD1
V: TRBV19
J: TRBJ1-5
size: .
DNA: TGTGCCAGTAGGACAGGGGTCGGCGGTCAGCCCCAGCATTTT
CDR3: CASRTGVGGQPQHF

D: .
V: TRBV5-1
J: TRBJ1-1
size: .
DNA: TGCGCCAGCAGCTTGGACCTCGGGGAAGCTTTCTTT
CDR3: CASSLDLGEAFF

D: TRBD2
V: TRBV29-1
J: TRBJ2-5
size: .
DNA: TGCAGCGTTGATGGACTAGCGGGGGACCAAGAGACCCAGTACTTC
CDR3: CSVDGLAGDQETQYF

D: .
V: TRBV19
J: TRBJ1-1
size: .
DNA: TGTGCCAGTAGTAGGTCAGGGAACACTGAAGCTTTCTTT
CDR3: CASSRSGNTEAFF

D: .
V: TRBV18
J: TRBJ1-5
size: few
DNA: TGTGCCAGCTCCCTCTCAGGGAAGAGCAATCAGCCCCAGCATTTT
CDR3: CASSLSGKSNQPQHF

D: .
V: TRBV29-1
J: TRBJ2-5
size: .
DNA: TGCAGCGTCGACAGAGAAGAGACCCAGTACTTC
CDR3: CSVDREETQYF

D: .
V: TRBV3-1/TRBV3-2
J: TRBJ1-2
size: once
DNA: TGTGCCAGCAGCCAGGGTCCAGGGGCAAACTATGGCTACACCTTC
CDR3: CASSQGPGANYGYTF

D: TRBD1
V: TRBV18
J: TRBJ1-1
size: .
DNA: TGTGCCAGCTCACTCAGGACAGGGGCGGACACTGAAGCTTTCTTT
CDR3: CASSLRTGADTEAFF

D: TRBD1
V: TRBV18
J: TRBJ1-5
size: .
DNA: TGTGCCAGCTCACGCGGGACAGGGGGAACAAGCAATCAGCCCCAGCATTTT
CDR3: CASSRGTGGTSNQPQHF

D: TRBD1
V: TRBV5-6
J: TRBJ1-6
size: .
DNA: TGTGCCAGCAGGGGACAGGGTAATTCACCCCTCCACTTT
CDR3: CASRGQGNSPLHF

D: TRBD2
V: TRBV7-2
J: TRBJ2-2
size: few
DNA: TGTGCCAGCAAGGGGAGCGGGGGATCGACCACCGGGGAGCTGTTTTTT
CDR3: CASKGSGGSTTGELFF

D: TRBD1
V: TRBV6-5
J: TRBJ1-5
size: .
DNA: TGTGCCAGCAGCCGAGGACAGGACGGTTCGCCCCAGCATTTT
CDR3: CASSRGQDGSPQHF

D: TRBD1
V: TRBV5-1
J: TRBJ1-2
size: .
DNA: TGCGCCAGCAGCTCAGGACAGGGTGGCTATGGCTACACCTTC
CDR3: CASSSGQGGYGYTF

D: TRBD1
V: TRBV6-5
J: TRBJ1-3
size: .
DNA: TGTGCCAGCAGTTACCGGACAGGGGGCAATAGAAACACCATATATTTT
CDR3: CASSYRTGGNRNTIYF

D: TRBD1
V: TRBV11-2
J: TRBJ2-3
size: .
DNA: TGTGCCAGCAGCACGAGACAGGGCTTTACAGATACGCAGTATTTT
CDR3: CASSTRQGFTDTQYF

D: .
V: TRBV28
J: TRBJ1-6
size: .
DNA: TGTGCCAGCAGTCCAAGGGGTTATAATTCACCCCTCCACTTT
CDR3: CASSPRGYNSPLHF

D: TRBD1
V: TRBV7-3
J: TRBJ1-6
size: .
DNA: TGTGCCAGCAGCCGGACAGGGCATAATTCACCCCTCCACTTT
CDR3: CASSRTGHNSPLHF

D: .
V: TRBV12-3/TRBV12-4
J: TRBJ1-2
size: .
DNA: TGTGCCAGCAGTTTAGTAGGGAGGTATGGCTACACCTTC
CDR3: CASSLVGRYGYTF

D: .
V: TRBV9
J: TRBJ2-2
size: .
DNA: TGTGCCAGCAGTACTCTAGAGGCTAGCGTAGGCGGGGAGCTGTTTTTT
CDR3: CASSTLEASVGGELFF

D: .
V: TRBV7-2
J: TRBJ2-5
size: .
DNA: TGTGCCAGCAGCTTATACGCGGAGAGGGAGACCCAGTACTTC
CDR3: CASSLYAERETQYF

D: .
V: TRBV7-8
J: TRBJ1-2
size: .
DNA: TGTGCCAGCAGCTTATCGGGAGGTGGCTATGGCTACACCTTC
CDR3: CASSLSGGGYGYTF

D: TRBD1
V: TRBV5-6
J: TRBJ1-2
size: .
DNA: TGTGCCAGCAGCCGTCCACAGGGGTTGGCTGGCTACACCTTC
CDR3: CASSRPQGLAGYTF

D: TRBD1
V: TRBV15
J: TRBJ2-1
size: .
DNA: TGTGCCACCAGCAGTGACAGGGCACCCCTCAATGAGCAGTTCTTC
CDR3: CATSSDRAPLNEQFF

D: TRBD1
V: TRBV5-5
J: TRBJ1-6
size: .
DNA: TGTGCCAGCAGGTACGGGGACAGGGGTGGTAATTCACCCCTCCACTTT
CDR3: CASRYGDRGGNSPLHF

D: TRBD1
V: TRBV19
J: TRBJ1-3
size: .
DNA: TGTGCCAGTAGTACCCCATACAGGGGTGCTGGAAACACCATATATTTT
CDR3: CASSTPYRGAGNTIYF

D: TRBD2
V: TRBV4-1
J: TRBJ2-3
size: .
DNA: TGCGCCAGCAGCCAACCTGGACTAGCGGGGGGTCAACCAAACACAGATACGCAGTATTTT
CDR3: CASSQPGLAGGQPNTDTQYF

D: TRBD2
V: TRBV4-2
J: TRBJ2-7
size: once
DNA: TGTGCCAGCAGCCAAGATCTCCGGCGGGGGGTCTCCTACGAGCAGTACTTC
CDR3: CASSQDLRRGVSYEQYF

D: TRBD1
V: TRBV19
J: TRBJ2-5
size: .
DNA: TGTGCCAGTACACCGGGACAGGGGCGAAGGACCCAGTACTTC
CDR3: CASTPGQGRRTQYF

D: TRBD2
V: TRBV5-6
J: TRBJ2-1
size: .
DNA: TGTGCCAGCAGCCCCCTCGGGGGGGCAAACAATGAGCAGTTCTTC
CDR3: CASSPLGGANNEQFF

D: TRBD1
V: TRBV9
J: TRBJ2-7
size: .
DNA: TGTGCCAGCAGCGTAGGAGGGACAGGGCCCTACGAGCAGTACTTC
CDR3: CASSVGGTGPYEQYF

D: .
V: TRBV9
J: TRBJ2-2
size: .
DNA: TGTGCCAGCAGCCCTCGGGGACGGGGGACCGGGGAGCTGTTTTTT
CDR3: CASSPRGRGTGELFF

D: .
V: TRBV3-1/TRBV3-2
J: TRBJ1-1
size: .
DNA: TGTGCCAGCAGCCAAGAGGGGGCTTGGCGAGCTTTCTTT
CDR3: CASSQEGAWRAFF

D: TRBD2
V: TRBV11-2
J: TRBJ2-2
size: .
DNA: TGTGCCAGCAGCTCCAGCGGGGGGGGCGAGGCCGGGGAGCTGTTTTTT
CDR3: CASSSSGGGEAGELFF

D: .
V: TRBV7-9
J: TRBJ1-3
size: .
DNA: TGTGCCAGCAGCGCGGCCTTAAGAAACACCATATATTTT
CDR3: CASSAALRNTIYF

D: TRBD1
V: TRBV3-1/TRBV3-2
J: TRBJ1-6
size: .
DNA: TGTGCCAGCATCCACTCGGACAGGGCTAATTCACCCCTCCACTTT
CDR3: CASIHSDRANSPLHF

D: .
V: TRBV18
J: TRBJ1-1
size: .
DNA: TGTGCCAGCTCACCAGGCCTTGCTGCTGAAGCTTTCTTT
CDR3: CASSPGLAAEAFF

D: TRBD1
V: TRBV18
J: TRBJ1-3
size: .
DNA: TGTGCCAGCTCTCAACAGGGGGCTGCAGCCGGAAACACCATATATTTT
CDR3: CASSQQGAAAGNTIYF

D: .
V: TRBV7-9
J: TRBJ2-3
size: .
DNA: TGTGCCAGCAGCCCTAGCCGACCTAGCACAGATACGCAGTATTTT
CDR3: CASSPSRPSTDTQYF

D: TRBD1
V: TRBV25-1
J: TRBJ2-1
size: .
DNA: TGTGCCAGCAGTGATGCCTTCGACAGGGCAGCCCCCTACAATGAGCAGTTCTTC
CDR3: CASSDAFDRAAPYNEQFF

D: .
V: TRBV4-2
J: TRBJ1-5
size: once
DNA: TGTGCCAGCAGCCAGAACCAGGGTTATAGCAATCAGCCCCAGCATTTT
CDR3: CASSQNQGYSNQPQHF

D: .
V: TRBV6-6
J: TRBJ1-1
size: .
DNA: TGTGCCAGCAGAGGGGACACTTCGAACACTGAAGCTTTCTTT
CDR3: CASRGDTSNTEAFF